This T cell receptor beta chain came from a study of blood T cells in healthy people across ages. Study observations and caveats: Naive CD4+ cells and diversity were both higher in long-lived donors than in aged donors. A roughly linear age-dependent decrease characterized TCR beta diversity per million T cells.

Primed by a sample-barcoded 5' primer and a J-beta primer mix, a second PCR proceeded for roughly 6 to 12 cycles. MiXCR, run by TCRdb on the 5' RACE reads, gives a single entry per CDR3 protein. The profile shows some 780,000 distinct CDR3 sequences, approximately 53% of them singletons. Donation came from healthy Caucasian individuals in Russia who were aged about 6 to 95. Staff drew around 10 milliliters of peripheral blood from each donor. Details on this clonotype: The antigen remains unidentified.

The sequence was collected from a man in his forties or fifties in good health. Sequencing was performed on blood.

The chain's CDR3 is CATSDRTSGRRRNEQFF. CDR3 in DNA: TGTGCCACCAGTGATCGGACTAGCGGGAGAAGACGCAATGAGCAGTTCTTC. V gene TRBV24-1 combines with J gene TRBJ2-1; 13 bases fit TRBD2. CDR1 and CDR2 (germline): KGHDR, SFDVKD. The CDR3 spans 17 residues. After removal of 3 bases from V and 6 bases from J, the junction contained 7 bases not matched to a gene.